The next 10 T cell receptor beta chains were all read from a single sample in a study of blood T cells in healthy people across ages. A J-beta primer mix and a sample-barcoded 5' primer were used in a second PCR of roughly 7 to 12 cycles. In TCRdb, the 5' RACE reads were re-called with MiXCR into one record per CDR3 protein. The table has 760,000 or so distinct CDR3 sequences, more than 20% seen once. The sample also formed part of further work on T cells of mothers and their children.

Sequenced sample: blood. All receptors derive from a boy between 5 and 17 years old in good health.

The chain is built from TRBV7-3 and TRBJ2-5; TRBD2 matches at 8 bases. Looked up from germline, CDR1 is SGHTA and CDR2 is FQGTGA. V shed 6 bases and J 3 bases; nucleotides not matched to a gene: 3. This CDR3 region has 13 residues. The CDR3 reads CASRGAGEETQYF. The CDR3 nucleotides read TGTGCCAGCAGAGGAGCGGGAGAAGAGACCCAGTACTTC.

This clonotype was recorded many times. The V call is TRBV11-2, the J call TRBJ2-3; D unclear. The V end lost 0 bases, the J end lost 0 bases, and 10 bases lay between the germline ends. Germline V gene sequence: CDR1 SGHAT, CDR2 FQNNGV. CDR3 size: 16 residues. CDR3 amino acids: CASSLDPDASTDTQYF. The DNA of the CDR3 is TGTGCCAGCAGCTTAGATCCCGACGCTAGCACAGATACGCAGTATTTT.

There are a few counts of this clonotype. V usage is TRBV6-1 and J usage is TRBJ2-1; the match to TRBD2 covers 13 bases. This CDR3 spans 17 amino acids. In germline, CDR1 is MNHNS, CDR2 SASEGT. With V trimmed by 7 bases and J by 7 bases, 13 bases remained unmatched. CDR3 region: CASTPGTSGTSRNEQFF. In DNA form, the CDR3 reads TGTGCCAGCACTCCCGGGACTAGCGGGACCTCTCGGAATGAGCAGTTCTTC.

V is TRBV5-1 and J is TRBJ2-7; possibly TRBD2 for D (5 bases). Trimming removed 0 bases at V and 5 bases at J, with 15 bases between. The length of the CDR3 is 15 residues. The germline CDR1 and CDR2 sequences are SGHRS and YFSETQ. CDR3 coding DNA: TGCGCCAGCAGCTTGGGGTCGGGGAGAGCCGACGAGCAGTACTTC. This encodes CASSLGSGRADEQYF.

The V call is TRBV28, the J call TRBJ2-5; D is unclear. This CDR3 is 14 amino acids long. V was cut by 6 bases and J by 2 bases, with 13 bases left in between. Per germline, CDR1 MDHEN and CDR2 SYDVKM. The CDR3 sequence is CASSPFNTQETQYF. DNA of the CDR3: TGTGCCAGCAGCCCCTTTAACACACAAGAGACCCAGTACTTC.

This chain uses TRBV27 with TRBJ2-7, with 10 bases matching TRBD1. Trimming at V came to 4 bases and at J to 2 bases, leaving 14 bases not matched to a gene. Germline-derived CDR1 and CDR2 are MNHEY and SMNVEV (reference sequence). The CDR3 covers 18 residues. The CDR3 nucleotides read TGTGCCAGCAGTTCCGCCCTCGCGGGACAGGGGAGTCCCTACGAGCAGTACTTC. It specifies CASSSALAGQGSPYEQYF.

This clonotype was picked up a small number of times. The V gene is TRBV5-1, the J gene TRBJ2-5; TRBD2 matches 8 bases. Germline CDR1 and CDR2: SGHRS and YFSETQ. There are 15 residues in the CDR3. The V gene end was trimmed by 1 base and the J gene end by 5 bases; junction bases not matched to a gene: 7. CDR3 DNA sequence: TGCGCCAGCAGCTTGCTCGGACTAGCCTTGGAGACCCAGTACTTC. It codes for CASSLLGLALETQYF.

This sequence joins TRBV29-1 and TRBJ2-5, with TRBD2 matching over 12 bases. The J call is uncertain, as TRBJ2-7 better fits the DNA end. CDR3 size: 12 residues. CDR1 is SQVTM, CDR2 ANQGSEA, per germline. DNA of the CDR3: TGCAGCGTTCGACTAGCGGGAGACGAGCAGTACTTC. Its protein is CSVRLAGDEQYF.

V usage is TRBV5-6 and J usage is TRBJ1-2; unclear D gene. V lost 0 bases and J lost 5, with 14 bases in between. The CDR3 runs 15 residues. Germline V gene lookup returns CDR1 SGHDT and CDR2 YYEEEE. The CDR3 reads CASSLDRIARYGYTF. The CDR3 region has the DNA TGTGCCAGCAGCTTGGATCGTATCGCCCGTTATGGCTACACCTTC.

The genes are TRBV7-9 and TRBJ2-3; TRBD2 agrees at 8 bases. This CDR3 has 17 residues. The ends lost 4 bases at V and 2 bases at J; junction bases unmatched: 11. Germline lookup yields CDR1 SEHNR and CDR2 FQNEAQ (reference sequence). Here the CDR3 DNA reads TGTGCCAGCAGCTCAACAGCGGGGGAGGCATTCACAGATACGCAGTATTTT. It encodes CASSSTAGEAFTDTQYF.